These 25 T cell receptor beta chains were sequenced from one sample in a study of blood T cell repertoires in COVID-19. The method was immunoSEQ multiplex PCR; TCRdb's version includes in-frame clones alone and lacks a portion of them. In the table there are approximately 200,000 clones, 70% to 90% of which are singletons. Material: peripheral blood. The source is a man between 18 and 35 years old with active or convalescent COVID-19.

This chain links TRBV27 with TRBJ1-1; no firm D call. Deletions cut 6 bases from V and 8 bases from J, with 25 bases between. This CDR3 comprises 16 residues. The V gene's germline CDR1 is MNHEY and CDR2 SMNVEV (reference sequence). The CDR3 protein is CASSLLGGRGPTEAFF. The CDR3, as DNA: TGTGCCAGCAGCCTTCTCGGAGGGAGAGGGCCTACCGAAGCTTTCTTT.

The J gene is TRBJ1-1, the V gene TRBV3-1 (or the pseudogene TRBV3-2), with 9 nucleotides matching TRBD1. The germline V gene encodes CDR1 LGHDT and CDR2 YNNKEL (reference sequence). Trimming at V came to 4 bases and at J to 5 bases, leaving 8 bases not matched to a gene. CDR3 length equals 15 residues. CDR3 bases: TGTGCCAGCAGCCTCACGGACAGGGGAGGGACTGAAGCTTTCTTT. The encoded protein is CASSLTDRGGTEAFF.

The chain links TRBV19 to TRBJ1-1; maybe TRBD1 (5 bases). The V and J ends lost 6 bases and 1 base respectively, with 12 bases between them. The CDR3 consists of 14 residues. Per the germline V gene, CDR1 is LNHDA and CDR2 is SQIVND (reference sequence). Here the CDR3 reads CASSLGQANTEAFF. CDR3 DNA: TGTGCCAGTAGCCTAGGACAAGCGAACACTGAAGCTTTCTTT.

This sequence joins TRBV7-2 and TRBJ2-1, with 8 bases fitting TRBD1. The V gene's germline CDR1 is SGHTA and CDR2 FQGNSA. The CDR3 is 14 residues long. V was pared by 5 bases and J by 7 bases, with 7 bases of the junction left unmatched. CDR3 bases: TGTGCCAGCAGCCCAGGGGGCCCCAGGAATGAGCAGTTCTTC. This codes for CASSPGGPRNEQFF.

The gene calls are TRBV10-3 and TRBJ2-2; 8 bases line up with TRBD1. The length of the CDR3 is 16 residues. Trimming took 10 bases from V and 1 from J; bases not matched to a gene: 11. Per the germline V gene, CDR1 is ENHRY and CDR2 is SYGVKD. CDR3 amino acids: CATRIQGARNTGELFF. In nucleotides, the CDR3 is TGTGCCACGAGGATTCAGGGGGCGAGGAACACCGGGGAGCTGTTTTTT.

The V call is TRBV7-9, the J call TRBJ2-1, with TRBD1 matching 7 bases. Trimming at V came to 5 bases and at J to 9 bases, leaving 7 bases not matched to a gene. The germline CDR1 and CDR2 sequences are SEHNR and FQNEAQ (reference sequence). The CDR3 loop spans 13 amino acids. In nucleotides, the CDR3 is TGTGCCAGCAGCCAGACACAGGGGAGTGAGCAGTTCTTC. Encoded protein: CASSQTQGSEQFF. Full variable domain (remainder filled in from reference TRBV7-9 and TRBJ2-1): DTGVSQNPRHKITKRGQNVTFRCDPISEHNRLYWYRQTLGQGPEFLTYFQNEAQLEKSRLLSDRFSAERPKGSFSTLEIQRTEQGDSAMYLCASSQTQGSEQFFGPGTRLTVL.

The chain carries TRBV7-3 and TRBJ2-3; D is perhaps TRBD1 (6 bases). The germline V gene has CDR1 SGHTA and CDR2 FQGTGA. Trimming cost V 2 bases and J 6 bases, with 12 bases left between them. The CDR3 totals 14 residues. The CDR3 sequence: CASSLQQGSDTQYF. For the CDR3, the DNA is TGTGCCAGCAGCTTACAACAGGGTAGTGATACGCAGTATTTT.

The CDR3 is CASSLGRGQETQYF. In DNA form, the CDR3 reads TGTGCCAGCAGCTTAGGAAGGGGACAAGAGACCCAGTACTTC. V and J are TRBV7-2 and TRBJ2-5, with D perhaps matching TRBD1 (5 bases). V shed 1 base and J shed 2 bases, with 8 bases lying between them. In germline, CDR1 is SGHTA, CDR2 FQGNSA. The CDR3 loop spans 14 amino acids.

V and J are TRBV19 and TRBJ1-6; maybe TRBD1 (6 bases). Per germline, CDR1 LNHDA and CDR2 SQIVND (reference sequence). V was pared by 2 bases and J by 5 bases, with 22 bases between. The length of the CDR3 is 19 residues. CDR3: CASSIILARTAGDNSPLHF. In DNA form, the CDR3 reads TGTGCCAGTAGTATAATTCTGGCGCGGACAGCGGGGGATAATTCACCCCTCCACTTT.

The chain combines TRBV30 with TRBJ2-7, with D tentatively TRBD2 (5 bases). Germline V gives CDR1 GTSNPN, CDR2 SVGIG (reference sequence). The V gene lost 7 bases and the J gene lost 4 bases, with 8 bases spanning the gap. The CDR3 contains 10 residues. As DNA, the CDR3 is TGTGCCTCCGCGGGTTACGAGCAGTACTTC. Amino acids: CASAGYEQYF.

This chain links TRBV19 with TRBJ2-2, with D maybe TRBD2 (6 bases). The V and J ends lost 5 bases and 5 bases respectively, with 12 bases between them. Germline values: CDR1 LNHDA, CDR2 SQIVND (reference sequence). CDR3 size: 14 residues. The CDR3 here is CASSPYGGTGELFF. The CDR3 bases are TGTGCCAGTAGTCCCTACGGAGGGACCGGGGAGCTGTTTTTT.

This chain connects TRBV24-1 to TRBJ2-7; 10 nucleotides align to TRBD1. Trimming cost V 4 bases and J 6 bases; bases outside gene matches: 11. This CDR3 region has 16 residues. Germline CDR1 KGHDR, CDR2 SFDVKD. The CDR3 DNA sequence: TGTGCCACCAGTGAAAATCCGGGACAGGGGATCGGCGAGCAGTACTTC. As protein: CATSENPGQGIGEQYF.

This chain links TRBV7-9 with TRBJ1-1; TRBD1 is a possible D gene (5 bases). Per germline, CDR1 SEHNR and CDR2 FQNEAQ (reference sequence). V gave up 5 bases and J gave up 6 bases, with 10 bases separating them. The CDR3 covers 12 residues. CDR3 region: CASSPQGPEAFF. The CDR3 bases are TGTGCCAGCAGCCCCCAGGGCCCTGAAGCTTTCTTT. Based on the CDR3 plus reference TRBV7-9 and TRBJ1-1, the full variable domain is DTGVSQNPRHKITKRGQNVTFRCDPISEHNRLYWYRQTLGQGPEFLTYFQNEAQLEKSRLLSDRFSAERPKGSFSTLEIQRTEQGDSAMYLCASSPQGPEAFFGQGTRLTVV.

This clone was observed once. The rearrangement links TRBV5-8 to TRBJ2-1, with a tentative D call TRBD1 (5 bases). Trimming removed 4 bases from V and 0 bases from J, with 11 bases in between. The CDR3 sequence is 15 residues long. Germline V lookup: CDR1 SGHTS, CDR2 YDEGEE. The CDR3 region has the DNA TGTGCCAGCAGCCTTGAGGACACCTCCTACAATGAGCAGTTCTTC. Protein: CASSLEDTSYNEQFF.

The rearrangement uses TRBV5-4 and TRBJ2-1; 12 bases align to TRBD1. Germline V lookup: CDR1 SGHNT, CDR2 YYREEE (reference sequence). This CDR3 region has 15 residues. Losses at the gene ends were 4 bases for V and 8 bases for J; bases not matched to a gene: 7. CDR3 protein: CASSLPGQGAYEQFF. CDR3 DNA sequence: TGTGCCAGCAGCCTTCCGGGACAGGGGGCTTATGAGCAGTTCTTC.

The chain couples TRBV5-5 to TRBJ1-2, with 8 bases identical to TRBD1. The CDR3 contains 16 residues. After removal of 5 bases from V and 4 bases from J, the junction contained 13 bases not matched to a gene. Germline V gene sequence: CDR1 SGHKS, CDR2 YYEKEE (reference sequence). CDR3 coding DNA: TGTGCCAGCAGTTCAGGACAGGGCCATCTGATCTATGGCTACACCTTC. This sequence encodes CASSSGQGHLIYGYTF.

The V gene is TRBV7-8, the J gene TRBJ1-2, with D unclear. Germline loops: CDR1 SGHVS, CDR2 FQNEAQ. This CDR3 spans 13 amino acids. V lost 4 bases and J lost 2, with 8 bases in between. CDR3 coding DNA: TGTGCCAGCAGCTCCGGGGAGAACTATGGCTACACCTTC. Translated, it gives CASSSGENYGYTF.

The genes are TRBV7-8 and TRBJ2-7; 9 bases are a match to TRBD2. Germline CDR1 SGHVS, CDR2 FQNEAQ. Trimming took 5 bases from V and 6 from J; bases not matched to a gene: 5. CDR3 length: 13 residues. The CDR3: CASSTGTSTEQYF. As DNA, the CDR3 is TGTGCCAGCAGCACCGGGACTAGCACCGAGCAGTACTTC.

V usage is TRBV27 and J usage is TRBJ2-1; 11 positions agree with TRBD1. The ends lost 6 bases at V and 0 bases at J; junction bases unmatched: 13. From germline, CDR1 is MNHEY and CDR2 SMNVEV (reference sequence). The CDR3 loop spans 19 amino acids. The DNA for the CDR3 is TGTGCCAGCAGGAGCTCAGGGACAGGGGGTCTATTCTCCTACAATGAGCAGTTCTTC. The encoded protein is CASRSSGTGGLFSYNEQFF.

The rearrangement joins TRBV11-2 to TRBJ2-3; 7 positions agree with TRBD2. The junction had 3 bases not matched to a gene; V was cut back by 4 bases and J by 2 bases. The CDR3 runs to 14 residues. CDR1 SGHAT and CDR2 FQNNGV come from the germline V gene. This CDR3 is CASSSGLDTDTQYF. The CDR3 nucleotides read TGTGCCAGCAGCTCAGGACTAGACACAGATACGCAGTATTTT.

This chain links TRBV28 with TRBJ1-1; tentatively, D is TRBD1 (5 bases). This CDR3 region has 14 residues. V dropped 6 bases and J dropped 2 bases, with 13 bases sitting between them. Germline V lookup: CDR1 MDHEN, CDR2 SYDVKM. Written as DNA, the CDR3 is TGTGCCAGCAGACGCGTGGGGCCAAACACTGAAGCTTTCTTT. Translated, it gives CASRRVGPNTEAFF.

The V and J genes are TRBV27 and TRBJ2-7; 10 nucleotides agree with TRBD1. The CDR3 length is 15 residues. The junction had 8 bases not matched to a gene; V was cut back by 6 bases and J by 3 bases. Germline V gene sequence: CDR1 MNHEY, CDR2 SMNVEV (reference sequence). The CDR3 DNA is TGTGCCAGCAGCCTAACCGGGACAGGGGTCTACGAGCAGTACTTC. Translation: CASSLTGTGVYEQYF.

CDR3 DNA: TGCGCCAGCAGCCAAGATCGGACAGGGAGCTCCTACAATGAGCAGTTCTTC. Translating it yields CASSQDRTGSSYNEQFF. The chain carries TRBV4-3 and TRBJ2-1, with TRBD1 identical over 8 bases. V shed 0 bases, J shed 0 bases, and the junction held 4 bases outside the gene matches. The germline V gene has CDR1 LGHNA and CDR2 YSLEER. The CDR3 length is 17 residues.

The V and J genes are TRBV28 and TRBJ1-6, with D possibly TRBD1 on 5 matching bases. Trimming took off 3 bases at V and 8 bases at J, with 11 bases between the two ends. The CDR3 spans 14 residues. CDR1 and CDR2 from the germline V gene are MDHEN and SYDVKM. Here the CDR3 DNA reads TGTGCCAGCAGTTTTCCCTGGGGCTATTCACCCCTCCACTTT. Protein: CASSFPWGYSPLHF.

This chain joins TRBV6-2 or TRBV6-3 and TRBJ2-7; 9 nucleotides line up with TRBD1. This CDR3 is built from 15 residues. CDR1 and CDR2 (germline): MNHEY, SVGEGT. V shed 5 bases and J 3 bases; nucleotides not matched to a gene: 8. CDR3 in DNA: TGTGCCAGCAGTCCCGGGACAGGGTACAGCTACGAGCAGTACTTC. This gives the protein CASSPGTGYSYEQYF.